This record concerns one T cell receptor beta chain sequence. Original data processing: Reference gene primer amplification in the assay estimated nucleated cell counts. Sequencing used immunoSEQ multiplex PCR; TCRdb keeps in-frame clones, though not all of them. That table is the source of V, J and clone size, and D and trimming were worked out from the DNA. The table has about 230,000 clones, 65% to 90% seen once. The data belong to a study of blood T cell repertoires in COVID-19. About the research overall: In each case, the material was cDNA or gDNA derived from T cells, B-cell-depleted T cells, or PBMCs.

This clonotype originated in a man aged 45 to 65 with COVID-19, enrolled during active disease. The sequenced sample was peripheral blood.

CDR3 region: CASARGTSGRWETQYF. The CDR3 DNA reads as TGCGCCAGCGCACGTGGGACTAGCGGGAGGTGGGAGACCCAGTACTTC. The chain employs TRBV5-1 and TRBJ2-5; 15 positions match TRBD2. CDR1 and CDR2 from the germline V gene are SGHRS and YFSETQ. V shed 7 bases, J shed 5 bases, and the junction held 9 bases outside the gene matches. The CDR3 is made up of 16 amino acids.